This T cell receptor beta chain is drawn from a study of early T cells in non-severe SARS-CoV-2 infection. General study points: There was a bias toward anti-spike CD8 responses in VDJdb matching, which missed private and CD4 specificities.

The CDR3 spans 14 residues. Germline V gene lookup returns CDR1 MNHEY and CDR2 SVGAGI. With 4 bases removed from V and 9 bases from J, the gap between germline ends came to 13 bases. TCRdb called the 5' RACE reads again in MiXCR, with one record for every CDR3 protein. The table records 40,000 to 45,000 distinct CDR3 sequences, roughly a tenth of them present only once. The sample holds a few counts of this clonotype. No antigen is known for it. This TCR derives from an adult who was a healthcare worker with PCR-confirmed SARS-CoV-2 infection or an uninfected control (not recorded which). The sample comprised whole blood. This chain connects TRBV6-5 to TRBJ1-6; a possible D gene is TRBD1 (5 bases). DNA of the CDR3: TGTGCCAGCAGTTCCCAGGGTAGTTTTTCACCCCTCCACTTT. It codes for CASSSQGSFSPLHF.